This passage covers 31 T cell receptor beta chains from one sample sequenced in a study of response to subunit inactivated influenza vaccine. MiXCR, applied by TCRdb to the RT-PCR reads, yields one record per CDR3 protein. The sample consists of about 520,000 distinct CDR3 sequences, over 25% of them appearing once. Sequences were derived from CD4+ T cells sorted from PBMCs, sampled around 5 days after vaccination. These receptors were taken from a man aged 50-60 years who received an inactivated influenza vaccine.

This clonotype appeared many times. The chain carries TRBV6-5 and TRBJ1-2, with a weak D call TRBD1 (6 bases). The CDR3 spans 11 residues. Trimming cost V 6 bases and J 9 bases, with 11 bases left between them. Germline CDR1 is MNHEY and CDR2 is SVGAGI. The chain's CDR3 is CASSNRVRYTF. The CDR3 DNA reads TGTGCCAGCAGCAACAGGGTACGCTACACCTTC.

The rearrangement joins TRBV20-1 to TRBJ2-5, with a possible D match to TRBD1 (7 bases). Germline CDR1 reads DFQATT; CDR2 reads SNEGSKA (reference sequence). The CDR3 length is 14 residues. Trimming stripped 1 base from V and 5 bases from J, with 14 bases between. Here the CDR3 reads CSARAPQGGETQYF. The CDR3 DNA is TGCAGTGCTAGAGCTCCGCAGGGGGGTGAGACCCAGTACTTC.

This chain uses TRBV2 with TRBJ1-4; 8 bases align to TRBD1. The J segment lost 7 bases and the V segment lost 3 bases, leaving 7 bases of the junction unmatched. The V gene's germline CDR1 is SNHLY and CDR2 FYNNEI. There are 15 residues in the CDR3. The CDR3 sequence: CASSESRTGLEKLFF. The CDR3 region has the DNA TGTGCCAGCAGTGAGTCCCGGACAGGGCTTGAAAAACTGTTTTTT.

This clonotype was seen more than once but under ten times. The rearrangement uses TRBV6-1 and TRBJ2-5; D remains unclear. Trimming took 5 bases from V and 1 from J, leaving 14 bases between them. The V gene's germline CDR1 is MNHNS and CDR2 SASEGT. The CDR3 has 15 amino acids. The CDR3, as DNA: TGTGCCAGCAGTAAAGGGATACAGAGCCAAGAGACCCAGTACTTC. This translates into CASSKGIQSQETQYF.

The genes are TRBV20-1 and TRBJ2-7; tentative D call: TRBD2 (5 bases). Trimming pared 1 base from V and 5 bases from J, leaving 21 bases between. The CDR3 has 16 amino acids. From germline, CDR1 is DFQATT and CDR2 SNEGSKA (reference sequence). Written as DNA, the CDR3 is TGCAGTGCTAGAGGCGGTGGGAGAGGATTTAAGGACGAGCAGTACTTC. Amino acid sequence: CSARGGGRGFKDEQYF.

This chain joins TRBV5-1 and TRBJ2-3; D not resolved. This CDR3 contains 17 residues. Germline lookup yields CDR1 SGHRS and CDR2 YFSETQ. The V and J ends lost 3 bases and 1 base respectively, with 18 bases between them. The CDR3 bases are TGCGCCAGCAGCTCCCGACCCGCTGGATCCGGCACAGATACGCAGTATTTT. This translates into CASSSRPAGSGTDTQYF. Variable domain in full (rest from reference TRBV5-1 and TRBJ2-3): KAGVTQTPRYLIKTRGQQVTLSCSPISGHRSVSWYQQTPGQGLQFLFEYFSETQRNKGNFPGRFSGRQFSNSRSEMNVSTLELGDSALYLCASSSRPAGSGTDTQYFGPGTRLTVL.

This clonotype was detected only a few times. This chain joins TRBV5-6 and TRBJ2-5; D is uncertain. Looked up from germline, CDR1 is SGHDT and CDR2 is YYEEEE. The CDR3 has 14 amino acids. The V and J ends lost 4 bases and 7 bases respectively, with 17 bases between them. CDR3 residues: CASSVVGNTGTQYF. For the CDR3, the DNA is TGTGCCAGCAGCGTGGTAGGGAACACCGGGACCCAGTACTTC.

This clonotype was seen only a few times. The chain is built from TRBV10-3 and TRBJ1-1; 9 bases are shared with TRBD1. The CDR3 loop spans 15 amino acids. Losses at the gene ends were 6 bases for V and 0 bases for J; bases not matched to a gene: 5. Germline V gene lookup returns CDR1 ENHRY and CDR2 SYGVKD. The CDR3 nucleotides read TGTGCCATCAGGGAGACAGGGGGTCTGAACACTGAAGCTTTCTTT. Translated: CAIRETGGLNTEAFF.

In this sample, this clonotype turned up a few times. The chain combines TRBV18 with TRBJ2-1; 7 bases fit TRBD2. Germline CDR1 and CDR2: KGHSH and LQKENI. The CDR3 is 15 amino acids. Trimming took 1 base from V and 3 from J; bases not matched to a gene: 3. The CDR3 bases are TGTGCCAGCTCACCACTCGGGGGGTACTACAATGAGCAGTTCTTC. This sequence encodes CASSPLGGYYNEQFF. The full variable domain, completed using reference TRBV18 and TRBJ2-1, is NAGVMQNPRHLVRRRGQEARLRCSPMKGHSHVYWYRQLPEEGLKFMVYLQKENIIDESGMPKERFSAEFPKEGPSILRIQQVVRGDSAAYFCASSPLGGYYNEQFFGPGTRLTVL.

This clonotype was detected many times. The CDR3, as DNA: TGCAGTGTTGCGGGGGGTATTGGTGAGCAGTTCTTC. Its translation is CSVAGGIGEQFF. This rearrangement joins TRBV20-1 to TRBJ2-1; 8 positions agree with TRBD2. V dropped 7 bases and J dropped 9; count of bases not matched to a gene: 8. The germline gives CDR1 DFQATT, CDR2 SNEGSKA (reference sequence). CDR3 length: 12 amino acids.

This clonotype was counted a few times. The V and J genes are TRBV20-1 and TRBJ1-5; D remains unclear. CDR3 size: 13 residues. Germline values: CDR1 DFQATT, CDR2 SNEGSKA (reference sequence). V dropped 6 bases and J dropped 3 bases, with 12 bases sitting between them. The CDR3: CSAQAVVNQPQHF. For the CDR3, the DNA is TGCAGTGCCCAGGCGGTGGTCAATCAGCCCCAGCATTTT.

This chain joins TRBV6-2 or TRBV6-3 and TRBJ1-1; no firm D call. V was pared by 1 base and J by 4 bases, with 10 bases between. The CDR3 extends over 14 amino acids. Germline CDR1 and CDR2: MNHEY and SVGEGT. The CDR3 spells CASSYLAEGTEAFF. The CDR3 bases are TGTGCCAGCAGTTACTTAGCTGAGGGCACTGAAGCTTTCTTT.

CDR3 in amino acids: CASSVGLAGSTQYF. CDR3 bases: TGTGCCAGCAGTGTTGGGCTAGCGGGGAGTACGCAGTATTTT. This chain connects TRBV2 to TRBJ2-3; TRBD2 aligns across 9 bases. Per the germline V gene, CDR1 is SNHLY and CDR2 is FYNNEI. This CDR3 contains 14 residues. V was pared by 4 bases and J by 8 bases, with 7 bases of the junction left unmatched.

For the CDR3, the DNA is TGCAGTGCTAGGGCCAGGGTAATGTACAATGAGCAGTTCTTC. Amino acids: CSARARVMYNEQFF. The J gene is TRBJ2-1, the V gene TRBV20-1; D is perhaps TRBD1 (5 bases). The CDR3 covers 14 residues. Germline V CDR1 and CDR2: DFQATT, SNEGSKA (reference sequence). Trimming pared 3 bases from V and 4 bases from J, leaving 13 bases between.

This rearrangement joins TRBV7-2 to TRBJ2-3, with D uncertain. Trimming stripped 8 bases from V and 0 bases from J, with 12 bases between. CDR3 size: 14 residues. Germline V gives CDR1 SGHTA, CDR2 FQGNSA. CDR3 in amino acids: CASRYQPSTDTQYF. Written as DNA, the CDR3 is TGTGCCAGCCGGTACCAGCCTAGCACAGATACGCAGTATTTT. Full variable domain (rest looked up from reference TRBV7-2 and TRBJ2-3): GAGVSQSPSNKVTEKGKDVELRCDPISGHTALYWYRQSLGQGLEFLIYFQGNSAPDKSGLPSDRFSAERTGGSVSTLTIQRTQQEDSAVYLCASRYQPSTDTQYFGPGTRLTVL.

This sequence joins TRBV15 and TRBJ2-3; D call uncertain. The CDR3 consists of 14 residues. Germline assignment: CDR1 LNHNV and CDR2 YYDKDF (reference sequence). The V end lost 5 bases, the J end lost 0 bases, and 9 bases lay between the germline ends. Here the CDR3 reads CATSRGVSTDTQYF. CDR3 nucleotide sequence: TGTGCCACCAGCCGTGGGGTTAGCACAGATACGCAGTATTTT.

This clonotype came up a few times. The chain links TRBV29-1 to TRBJ2-7, with D hard to call. Germline CDR1 SQVTM, CDR2 ANQGSEA. The CDR3 length is 11 residues. CDR3 DNA sequence: TGCAAGTCGAGAAGAGTCTACGAGCAGTACTTC. Translated: CKSRRVYEQYF.

This clonotype was counted only a few times. This chain uses TRBV12-3 or TRBV12-4 with TRBJ2-5; TRBD2 agrees at 9 bases. This CDR3 spans 15 amino acids. V shed 3 bases and J 2 bases; nucleotides not matched to a gene: 4. CDR3 sequence (DNA): TGTGCCAGCAGTTTTCGCGGGAGGGGGCAAGAGACCCAGTACTTC. This gives the protein CASSFRGRGQETQYF.

CDR3 nucleotides: TGCGCCAGCAGCATCGGGACAGGGTATGGAACTGAAGCTTTCTTT. Protein: CASSIGTGYGTEAFF. The genes are TRBV5-1 and TRBJ1-1; the match to TRBD1 covers 9 bases. CDR1 SGHRS and CDR2 YFSETQ come from the germline V gene. This CDR3 is built from 15 residues. Losses at the gene ends were 4 bases for V and 5 bases for J; bases not matched to a gene: 9. Variable domain in full (rest from reference TRBV5-1 and TRBJ1-1): KAGVTQTPRYLIKTRGQQVTLSCSPISGHRSVSWYQQTPGQGLQFLFEYFSETQRNKGNFPGRFSGRQFSNSRSEMNVSTLELGDSALYLCASSIGTGYGTEAFFGQGTRLTVV.

The CDR3 region is CATSDWQGTNYGYTF. The CDR3 DNA follows: TGTGCCACCAGTGATTGGCAGGGAACTAACTATGGCTACACCTTC. The chain combines TRBV24-1 with TRBJ1-2; tentatively, D is TRBD1 (5 bases). This CDR3 has 15 amino acids. V lost 2 bases, J lost 0 bases, and 9 bases lay in between. The germline gives CDR1 KGHDR, CDR2 SFDVKD.

The rearrangement uses TRBV5-1 and TRBJ1-2; D is undetermined. The CDR3 length is 13 residues. Trimming took off 1 base at V and 3 bases at J, with 7 bases between the two ends. CDR1 is SGHRS and CDR2 is YFSETQ in the germline V gene. CDR3 nucleotide sequence: TGCGCCAGCAGCTTGTCCGAGGACTATGGCTACACCTTC. It yields the protein CASSLSEDYGYTF.

The V and J genes are TRBV12-3 or TRBV12-4 and TRBJ1-1; no clear D. V gave up 6 bases and J gave up 12 bases, with 17 bases separating them. CDR3 length equals 12 residues. In DNA form, the CDR3 reads TGTGCCAGCAGACGGGAGGGTAGTGTTTCTTTCTTT. Translation: CASRREGSVSFF.

The chain combines TRBV7-2 with TRBJ2-2; D gene uncertain. Germline V gene data show CDR1 as SGHTA and CDR2 as FQGNSA. The CDR3 runs 14 residues. V lost 4 bases and J lost 1, with 7 bases in between. Here the CDR3 reads CASSSTLNTGELFF. In DNA, the CDR3 is TGTGCCAGCAGCTCGACTCTGAACACCGGGGAGCTGTTTTTT.

This clonotype came up many times. V and J are TRBV6-2 or TRBV6-3 and TRBJ2-1, with 7 positions matching TRBD2. The CDR3 runs 15 residues. Germline CDR1 and CDR2: MNHEY and SVGEGT. V dropped 5 bases and J dropped 4; count of bases not matched to a gene: 8. CDR3 residues: CASSPGLEFYNEQFF. CDR3 DNA sequence: TGTGCCAGCAGTCCAGGACTAGAATTTTACAATGAGCAGTTCTTC.

The sample holds a few counts of this clonotype. V gene TRBV20-1 combines with J gene TRBJ2-3; D is possibly TRBD2 (6 bases). CDR1 DFQATT and CDR2 SNEGSKA come from the germline V gene (reference sequence). V gave up 6 bases and J gave up 5 bases, with 12 bases separating them. The CDR3 extends over 12 amino acids. The CDR3 bases are TGCAGTGCACATAGCGGACAAGATACGCAGTATTTT. Its translation: CSAHSGQDTQYF.

This clonotype appeared a single time. This chain uses TRBV28 with TRBJ1-4; TRBD1 aligns across 8 bases. The V gene's germline CDR1 is MDHEN and CDR2 SYDVKM. The CDR3 loop spans 17 amino acids. J gave up 4 bases and V 2 bases, and 9 bases lay outside the gene matches. CDR3 coding DNA: TGTGCCAGCAGTTTACCCCAGGGACAGGCCCGTAATGAAAAACTGTTTTTT. Protein sequence: CASSLPQGQARNEKLFF.

Written as DNA, the CDR3 is TGCGCCAGCAGCCAACAGCTGGTGTCCTACGAGCAGTACTTC. Protein: CASSQQLVSYEQYF. The chain recombines TRBV4-3 with TRBJ2-7; D uncertain. The CDR3 loop spans 14 amino acids. Per the germline V gene, CDR1 is LGHNA and CDR2 is YSLEER. The V and J ends lost 2 bases and 1 base respectively, with 9 bases between them.

The table lists this clonotype with a few counts. The CDR3 nucleotides are TGTGCCATCAGCCGGGACAGGGTCGACGAGCAGTACTTC. Protein sequence: CAISRDRVDEQYF. This rearrangement joins TRBV10-3 to TRBJ2-7, with 9 positions matching TRBD1. CDR1 is ENHRY, CDR2 SYGVKD, per germline. After removal of 6 bases from V and 5 bases from J, the junction contained 5 bases not matched to a gene. This CDR3 is built from 13 residues.

This clonotype turned up a few times. This chain uses TRBV12-3 or TRBV12-4 with TRBJ1-6; D is undetermined. The ends were cut back, 5 bases at V and 9 bases at J, with 8 bases in the middle. The CDR3 runs 12 residues. DNA for the CDR3: TGTGCCAGCAGTAGGCGGGTTTCACCCCTCCACTTT. Residues: CASSRRVSPLHF.

This clonotype was recorded a few times. The chain employs TRBV5-1 and TRBJ2-3, with D possibly TRBD1 on 6 matching bases. Between the trimmed V and J ends, which lost 1 base and 4 bases, there was a span of 13 bases. Germline CDR1 is SGHRS and CDR2 is YFSETQ. This CDR3 is 15 amino acids long. CDR3: CASSLIRGSPDTQYF. The CDR3 nucleotides are TGCGCCAGCAGCTTGATCAGGGGTTCCCCAGATACGCAGTATTTT.

The chain couples TRBV20-1 to TRBJ2-6; no reliable D call. This CDR3 region has 16 residues. Germline lookup yields CDR1 DFQATT and CDR2 SNEGSKA (reference sequence). The germline V and J ends were trimmed by 6 bases and 0 bases, with 15 bases remaining between them. The CDR3, as DNA: TGCAGTGCCCAGAAGCTACACTCCTCTGGGGCCAACGTCCTGACTTTC. Protein: CSAQKLHSSGANVLTF.